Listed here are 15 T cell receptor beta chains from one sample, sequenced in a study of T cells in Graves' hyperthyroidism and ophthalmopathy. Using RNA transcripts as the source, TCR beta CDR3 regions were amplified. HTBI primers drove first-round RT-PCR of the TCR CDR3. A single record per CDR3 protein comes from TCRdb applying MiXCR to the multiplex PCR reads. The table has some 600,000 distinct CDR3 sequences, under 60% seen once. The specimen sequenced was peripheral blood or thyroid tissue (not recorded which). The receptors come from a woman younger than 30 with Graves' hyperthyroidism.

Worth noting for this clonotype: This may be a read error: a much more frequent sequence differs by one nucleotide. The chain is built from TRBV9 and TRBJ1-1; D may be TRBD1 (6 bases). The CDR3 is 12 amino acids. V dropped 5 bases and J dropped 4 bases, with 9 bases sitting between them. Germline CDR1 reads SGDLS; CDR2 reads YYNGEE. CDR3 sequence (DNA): TGTGCCAGCAGAGGGGGTATCACTGAAGCTTTCTTT. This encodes CASRGGITEAFF.

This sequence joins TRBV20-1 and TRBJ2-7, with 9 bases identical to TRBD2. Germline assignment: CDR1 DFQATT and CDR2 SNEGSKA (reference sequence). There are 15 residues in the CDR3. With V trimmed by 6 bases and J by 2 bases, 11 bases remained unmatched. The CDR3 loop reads CSALPRTSETYEQYF. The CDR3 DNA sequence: TGCAGTGCCCTACCCCGGACTAGCGAGACCTACGAGCAGTACTTC.

For the CDR3, the DNA is TGTGCCAGCAGTTACGTGACAGGGATGGGAACTGAAGCTTTCTTT. As protein: CASSYVTGMGTEAFF. V is TRBV6-5 and J is TRBJ1-1, with 7 bases identical to TRBD1. Trimming at V came to 2 bases and at J to 5 bases, leaving 8 bases not matched to a gene. Germline V gene data show CDR1 as MNHEY and CDR2 as SVGAGI. The CDR3 runs to 15 residues.

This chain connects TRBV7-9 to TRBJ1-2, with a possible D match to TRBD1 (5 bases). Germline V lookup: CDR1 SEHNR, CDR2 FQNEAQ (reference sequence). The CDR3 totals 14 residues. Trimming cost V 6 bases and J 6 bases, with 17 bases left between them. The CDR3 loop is CASSYLLGENGYTF. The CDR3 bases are TGTGCCAGCAGTTACTTGCTAGGGGAGAATGGCTACACCTTC.

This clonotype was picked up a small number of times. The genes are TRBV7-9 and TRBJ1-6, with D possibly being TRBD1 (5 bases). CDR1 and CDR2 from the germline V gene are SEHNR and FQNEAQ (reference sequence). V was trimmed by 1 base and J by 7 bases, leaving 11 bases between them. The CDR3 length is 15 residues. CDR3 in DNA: TGTGCCAGCAGCTTAGTCGGGGCCCTAAATTCACCCCTCCACTTT. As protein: CASSLVGALNSPLHF.

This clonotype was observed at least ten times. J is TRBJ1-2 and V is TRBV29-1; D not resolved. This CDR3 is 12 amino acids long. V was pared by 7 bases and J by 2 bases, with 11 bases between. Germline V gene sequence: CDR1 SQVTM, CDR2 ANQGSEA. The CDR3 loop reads CSGVDGNYGYTF. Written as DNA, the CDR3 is TGCAGCGGGGTAGACGGAAACTATGGCTACACCTTC.

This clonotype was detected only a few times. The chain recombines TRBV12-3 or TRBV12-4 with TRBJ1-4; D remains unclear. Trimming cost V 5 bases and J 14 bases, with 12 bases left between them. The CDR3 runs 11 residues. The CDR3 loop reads CASSLGPRLFF. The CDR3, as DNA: TGTGCCAGCAGTCTCGGACCCCGGCTGTTTTTT.

The DNA of the CDR3 is TGTGCCAGCAGCCATGAAAAGGGACAGTCGAACACCGGGGAGCTGTTTTTT. This translates into CASSHEKGQSNTGELFF. The gene calls are TRBV7-9 and TRBJ2-2; 7 bases agree with TRBD1. The CDR3 covers 17 residues. Per germline, CDR1 SEHNR and CDR2 FQNEAQ (reference sequence). Trimming took 5 bases from V and 0 from J; bases not matched to a gene: 9.

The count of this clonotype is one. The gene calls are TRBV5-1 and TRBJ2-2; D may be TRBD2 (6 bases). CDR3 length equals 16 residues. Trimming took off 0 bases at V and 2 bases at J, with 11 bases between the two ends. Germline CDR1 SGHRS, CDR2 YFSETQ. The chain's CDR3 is CASSLEAGINTGELFF. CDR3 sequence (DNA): TGCGCCAGCAGCTTGGAGGCGGGGATAAACACCGGGGAGCTGTTTTTT.

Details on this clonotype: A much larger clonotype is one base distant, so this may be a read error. DNA of the CDR3: TGTGCCAGCAGCTTGGGTGACTGGTACGAGCAGCACTTC. It is translated as CASSLGDWYEQHF. The rearrangement uses TRBV7-6 and TRBJ2-7; D call uncertain. The CDR3 extends over 13 amino acids. Germline CDR1 and CDR2: SGHVS and FNYEAQ.

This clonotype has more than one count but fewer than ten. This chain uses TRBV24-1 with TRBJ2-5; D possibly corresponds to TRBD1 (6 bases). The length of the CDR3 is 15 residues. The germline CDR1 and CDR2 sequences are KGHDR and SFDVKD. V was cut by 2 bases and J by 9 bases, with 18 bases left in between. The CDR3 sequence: CATSDSGQLFGAQYF. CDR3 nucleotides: TGTGCCACCAGTGATTCCGGACAGCTTTTTGGGGCCCAGTACTTC.

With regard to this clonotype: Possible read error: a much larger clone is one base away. This CDR3 reads CASSFNGRIGANVLTF. CDR3 bases: TGTGCCAGCAGCTTTAACGGGAGAATAGGGGCCAACGTCCTGACTTTC. The chain couples TRBV11-1 to TRBJ2-6; tentatively, D is TRBD2 (6 bases). The CDR3 has 16 residues. Germline V gene sequence: CDR1 SGHAT, CDR2 FQDESV (reference sequence). Trimming took 3 bases from V and 4 from J, leaving 13 bases between them.

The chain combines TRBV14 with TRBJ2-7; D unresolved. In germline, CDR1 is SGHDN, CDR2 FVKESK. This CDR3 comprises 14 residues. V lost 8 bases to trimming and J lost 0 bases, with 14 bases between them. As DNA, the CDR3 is TGTGCCAGCCGTAGGCGGACCCTCTCCTACGAGCAGTACTTC. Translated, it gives CASRRRTLSYEQYF.

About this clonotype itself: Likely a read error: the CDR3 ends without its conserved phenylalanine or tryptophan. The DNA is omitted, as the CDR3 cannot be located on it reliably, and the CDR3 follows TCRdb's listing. The CDR3 region is CSVTGTGVR. V gene TRBV29-1 combines with J gene TRBJ1-4; TRBD1, the D gene given by the table, was not confirmed from the DNA. The length of the CDR3 is 9 amino acids, counting both ends. Germline V gives CDR1 SQVTM, CDR2 ANQGSEA.

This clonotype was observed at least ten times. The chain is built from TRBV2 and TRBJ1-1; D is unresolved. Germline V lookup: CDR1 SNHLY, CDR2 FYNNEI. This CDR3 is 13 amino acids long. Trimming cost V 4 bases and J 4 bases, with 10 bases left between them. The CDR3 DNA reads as TGTGCCAGCAGTGTCAGACAAGCCACTGAAGCTTTCTTT. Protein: CASSVRQATEAFF.